What follows are 13 T cell receptor beta chains derived from one specimen sequenced in a study of blood T cell repertoires in COVID-19. Profiled with immunoSEQ multiplex PCR; TCRdb holds only in-frame clones, not every one. The data hold some 130,000 clones, with about 89% observed a single time. Sequenced: peripheral blood. These receptor sequences come from a woman between 65 and 79 years old with COVID-19, enrolled during active disease.

This chain uses TRBV7-3 with TRBJ1-1, with D possibly being TRBD1 (5 bases). V shed 5 bases and J shed 1 base, with 17 bases lying between them. This CDR3 contains 16 residues. Germline CDR1 is SGHTA and CDR2 is FQGTGA. DNA for the CDR3: TGTGCCAGCAGCGCCCAGGGTGCCGCTACGAACACTGAAGCTTTCTTT. This encodes CASSAQGAATNTEAFF.

V gene TRBV4-2 combines with J gene TRBJ1-5, with TRBD1 identical over 7 bases. CDR3 length: 15 residues. Trimming cost V 4 bases and J 8 bases; bases outside gene matches: 11. Looked up from germline, CDR1 is LGHNA and CDR2 is YNFKEQ. The CDR3 DNA reads TGTGCCAGCAGCCTTAGTTACAGGGGTCTTGAGCCCCAGCATTTT. It specifies CASSLSYRGLEPQHF.

The chain couples TRBV30 to TRBJ1-2; no definite D call. The V and J ends lost 2 bases and 4 bases respectively, with 8 bases between them. The CDR3 loop spans 12 amino acids. Germline CDR1 and CDR2: GTSNPN and SVGIG (reference sequence). The CDR3 region is CAWSSTVYGYTF. The CDR3 region has the DNA TGTGCCTGGAGTAGTACAGTCTATGGCTACACCTTC.

The genes are TRBV12-3 or TRBV12-4 and TRBJ1-6; D is uncertain. CDR3 length equals 12 residues. The V and J ends lost 2 bases and 7 bases respectively, with 3 bases between them. CDR3 protein: CASSLPNSPLHF. The CDR3 nucleotides are TGTGCCAGCAGTTTACCGAATTCACCCCTCCACTTT.

V gene TRBV28 combines with J gene TRBJ1-2; weak D call: TRBD1 (6 bases). The CDR3 has 11 amino acids. V was cut by 9 bases and J by 2 bases, with 7 bases left in between. Per the germline V gene, CDR1 is MDHEN and CDR2 is SYDVKM. CDR3 region: CASQGNYGYTF. The CDR3 DNA sequence: TGTGCCAGTCAGGGGAACTATGGCTACACCTTC.

This chain connects TRBV28 to TRBJ1-6; maybe TRBD1 (5 bases). In germline, CDR1 is MDHEN, CDR2 SYDVKM. The V end was cut by 5 bases, the J end by 6 bases, with 17 bases between. The CDR3 runs to 16 residues. This CDR3 reads CASSIGVGLRNSPLHF. CDR3 nucleotides: TGTGCCAGCAGTATAGGGGTAGGGCTTCGTAATTCACCCCTCCACTTT.

The chain links TRBV7-9 to TRBJ1-5, with TRBD1 matching over 7 bases. CDR3 length: 16 amino acids. V lost 6 bases and J lost 2; bases outside the gene matches: 10. Germline V gene lookup returns CDR1 SEHNR and CDR2 FQNEAQ (reference sequence). The CDR3 bases are TGTGCCAGCAGTGCTGGCACAGGGGACGGCAATCAGCCCCAGCATTTT. Its translation is CASSAGTGDGNQPQHF.

This clone was seen only once. The chain combines TRBV6-5 with TRBJ2-5, with D uncertain. Germline V gene data show CDR1 as MNHEY and CDR2 as SVGAGI. The CDR3 has 16 residues. V was cut by 0 bases and J by 0 bases, with 11 bases left in between. CDR3 sequence (DNA): TGTGCCAGCAGTTACTCAGGAGATGGCGACCAAGAGACCCAGTACTTC. Translating gives CASSYSGDGDQETQYF.

The genes are TRBV13 and TRBJ1-1, with D unclear. This CDR3 is 14 amino acids long. The germline gives CDR1 PRHDT, CDR2 FYEKMQ (reference sequence). V was cut by 3 bases and J by 2 bases, with 10 bases left in between. CDR3 loop: CASSFPGPNTEAFF. The CDR3 nucleotides read TGTGCCAGCAGCTTTCCGGGTCCAAACACTGAAGCTTTCTTT.

The chain recombines TRBV18 with TRBJ2-3, with D possibly being TRBD2 (6 bases). V gave up 3 bases and J gave up 1 base, with 11 bases separating them. The germline V gene encodes CDR1 KGHSH and CDR2 LQKENI. This CDR3 is 15 amino acids long. CDR3: CASSPLVAGTDTQYF. The CDR3 nucleotides are TGTGCCAGCTCACCTTTAGTAGCGGGCACAGATACGCAGTATTTT.

The CDR3 coding sequence is TGTGCCATCAGCGACCCGATGCGGGCGGCGGGAAACACCATATATTTT. It is translated as CAISDPMRAAGNTIYF. The chain recombines TRBV10-3 with TRBJ1-3; D remains unclear. Trimming took 6 bases from V and 4 from J, leaving 19 bases between them. The germline V gene has CDR1 ENHRY and CDR2 SYGVKD. The CDR3 has 16 residues.

The chain employs TRBV18 and TRBJ1-5, with D possibly TRBD1 on 6 matching bases. The V gene lost 5 bases and the J gene lost 7 bases, with 18 bases spanning the gap. The CDR3 totals 15 residues. Germline assignment: CDR1 KGHSH and CDR2 LQKENI. The CDR3 nucleotides are TGTGCCAGCTCAAGGGGACAAGGTCCGAGGCAGCCCCAGCATTTT. Protein: CASSRGQGPRQPQHF.

Only one count was recorded for this clone. The chain joins TRBV6-5 to TRBJ2-7; D might be TRBD2 (5 bases). The CDR3 sequence is 15 residues long. Trimming pared 6 bases from V and 6 bases from J, leaving 21 bases between. Germline assignment: CDR1 MNHEY and CDR2 SVGAGI. Here the CDR3 reads CASSSGTNKPIEQYF. In nucleotides, the CDR3 is TGTGCCAGCAGCTCGGGAACTAACAAGCCTATCGAGCAGTACTTC.